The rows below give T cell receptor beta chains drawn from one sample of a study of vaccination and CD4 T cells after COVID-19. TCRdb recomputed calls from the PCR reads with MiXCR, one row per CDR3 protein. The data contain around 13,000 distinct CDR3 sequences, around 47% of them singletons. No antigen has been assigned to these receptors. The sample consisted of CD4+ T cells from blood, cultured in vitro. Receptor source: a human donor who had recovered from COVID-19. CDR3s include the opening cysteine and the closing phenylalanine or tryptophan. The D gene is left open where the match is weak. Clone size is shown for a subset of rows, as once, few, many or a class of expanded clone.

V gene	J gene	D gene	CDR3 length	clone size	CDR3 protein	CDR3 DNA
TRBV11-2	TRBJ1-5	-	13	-	CASSLGSAQPQHF	TGTGCCAGCAGCTTAGGGTCGGCTCAGCCCCAGCATTTT
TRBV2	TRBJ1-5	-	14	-	CASSADTEGQPQHF	TGTGCCAGCAGTGCTGACACAGAAGGTCAGCCCCAGCATTTT
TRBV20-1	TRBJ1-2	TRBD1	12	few	CSAKGQNYGYTF	TGCAGTGCCAAGGGACAGAACTATGGCTACACCTTC
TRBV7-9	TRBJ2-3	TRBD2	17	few	CASSLFWGSGTPDTQYF	TGTGCCAGCAGCTTATTCTGGGGTAGCGGGACCCCAGATACGCAGTATTTT
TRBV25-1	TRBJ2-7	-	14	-	CASSGDRNSYEQYF	TGTGCCAGCAGTGGGGACCGAAACTCCTACGAGCAGTACTTC
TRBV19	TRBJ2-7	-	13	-	CASSIGDGYEQYF	TGTGCCAGTAGTATAGGGGACGGCTACGAGCAGTACTTC
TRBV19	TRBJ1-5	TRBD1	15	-	CASSITGGLNQPQHF	TGTGCCAGTAGTATTACAGGGGGCCTCAATCAGCCCCAGCATTTT
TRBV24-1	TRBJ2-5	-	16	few	CATSDPFLSGAETQYF	TGTGCCACCAGTGATCCGTTTCTGTCGGGAGCGGAGACCCAGTACTTC
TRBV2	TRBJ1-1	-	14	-	CASTRQAMNTEAFF	TGTGCCAGCACTCGACAGGCTATGAACACTGAAGCTTTCTTT
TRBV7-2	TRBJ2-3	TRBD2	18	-	CASSLVGGLAGSGDTQYF	TGTGCCAGCAGCTTAGTGGGGGGACTAGCGGGATCTGGAGATACGCAGTATTTT
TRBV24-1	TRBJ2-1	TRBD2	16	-	CATSDFLAGGYNEQFF	TGTGCCACCAGTGATTTCCTAGCGGGGGGTTACAATGAGCAGTTCTTC
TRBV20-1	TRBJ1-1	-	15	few	CSVDRTESMNTEAFF	TGCAGTGTAGACAGAACAGAGTCTATGAACACTGAAGCTTTCTTT
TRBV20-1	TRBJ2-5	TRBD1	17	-	CSARGTGEYRVMETQYF	TGCAGTGCTAGAGGTACAGGGGAGTATCGAGTCATGGAAACCCAGTACTTC
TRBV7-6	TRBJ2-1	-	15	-	CASSSWTDRHNERFF	TGTGCCAGCAGCTCATGGACAGATCGACACAATGAGCGGTTCTTC
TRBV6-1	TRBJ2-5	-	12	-	CASTSGLETQYF	TGTGCCAGCACCAGTGGGTTGGAGACCCAGTACTTC
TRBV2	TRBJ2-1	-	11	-	CASRAYNEQFF	TGTGCCAGCAGGGCATACAATGAGCAGTTCTTC
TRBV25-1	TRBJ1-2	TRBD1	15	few	CASSERSQGKGGYTF	TGTGCCAGCAGTGAAAGATCACAGGGGAAAGGTGGCTACACCTTC
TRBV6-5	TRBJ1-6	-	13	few	CASSYNSNSPLHF	TGTGCCAGCAGTTACAACAGTAATTCACCCCTCCACTTT
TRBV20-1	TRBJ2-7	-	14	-	CSARVRRGAYEQYF	TGCAGTGCTAGGGTGCGAAGGGGAGCCTACGAGCAGTACTTC
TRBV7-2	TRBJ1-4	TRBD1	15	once	CASSPDRVSREKLFF	TGTGCCAGCAGCCCAGACAGGGTATCGAGGGAAAAACTGTTTTTT
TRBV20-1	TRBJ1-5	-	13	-	CSARVGGNQPQHF	TGCAGTGCTAGAGTCGGAGGTAATCAGCCCCAGCATTTT
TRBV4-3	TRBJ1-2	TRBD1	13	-	CASSPRTGHGYTF	TGCGCCAGCAGCCCGCGGACAGGGCATGGCTACACCTTC
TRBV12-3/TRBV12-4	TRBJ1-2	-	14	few	CASSVAGVGYGYTF	TGTGCCAGCAGCGTAGCTGGGGTCGGCTATGGCTACACCTTC
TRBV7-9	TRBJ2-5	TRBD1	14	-	CASSSMTGQETQYF	TGTGCCAGCAGCTCCATGACAGGGCAGGAGACCCAGTACTTC
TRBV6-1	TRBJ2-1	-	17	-	CASSLNSGSANDNEQFF	TGTGCCAGCAGTCTTAACTCCGGGTCGGCCAACGACAATGAGCAGTTCTTC
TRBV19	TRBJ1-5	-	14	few	CASSIKSGNQPQHF	TGTGCCAGTAGTATAAAATCGGGCAATCAGCCCCAGCATTTT
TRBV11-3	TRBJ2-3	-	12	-	CASSLSTDTQYF	TGTGCCAGCAGCCTAAGCACAGATACGCAGTATTTT
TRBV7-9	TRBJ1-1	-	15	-	CASSWKGGENTEAFF	TGTGCCAGCAGCTGGAAGGGGGGGGAGAACACTGAAGCTTTCTTT
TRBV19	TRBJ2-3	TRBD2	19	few	CASSIDLRGVRPSTDTQYF	TGTGCCAGTAGTATAGATCTGCGGGGGGTCCGTCCTAGCACAGATACGCAGTATTTT
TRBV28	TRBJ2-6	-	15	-	CASSPDSSGANVLTF	TGTGCCAGCAGTCCTGACAGCTCTGGGGCCAACGTCCTGACTTTC
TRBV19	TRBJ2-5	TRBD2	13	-	CASSREVQETQYF	TGTGCCAGTTCTCGGGAGGTCCAAGAGACCCAGTACTTC
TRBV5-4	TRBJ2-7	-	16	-	CASSPVSGQGSYEQYF	TGTGCCAGCAGCCCCGTTTCGGGGCAGGGGTCCTACGAGCAGTACTTC
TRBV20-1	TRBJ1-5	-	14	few	CSARELINNQPQHF	TGCAGTGCTAGAGAATTAATCAACAATCAGCCCCAGCATTTT
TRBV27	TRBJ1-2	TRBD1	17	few	CASSPSGTGGWVYGYTF	TGTGCCAGCAGTCCATCCGGGACAGGGGGCTGGGTGTATGGCTACACCTTC
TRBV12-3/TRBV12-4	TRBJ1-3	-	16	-	CASSEMIVNSGNTIYF	TGTGCCAGCAGTGAAATGATCGTGAACTCTGGAAACACCATATATTTT
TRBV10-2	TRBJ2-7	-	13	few	CASRGFSSYEQYF	TGCGCCAGCAGGGGGTTCAGCTCCTACGAGCAGTACTTC